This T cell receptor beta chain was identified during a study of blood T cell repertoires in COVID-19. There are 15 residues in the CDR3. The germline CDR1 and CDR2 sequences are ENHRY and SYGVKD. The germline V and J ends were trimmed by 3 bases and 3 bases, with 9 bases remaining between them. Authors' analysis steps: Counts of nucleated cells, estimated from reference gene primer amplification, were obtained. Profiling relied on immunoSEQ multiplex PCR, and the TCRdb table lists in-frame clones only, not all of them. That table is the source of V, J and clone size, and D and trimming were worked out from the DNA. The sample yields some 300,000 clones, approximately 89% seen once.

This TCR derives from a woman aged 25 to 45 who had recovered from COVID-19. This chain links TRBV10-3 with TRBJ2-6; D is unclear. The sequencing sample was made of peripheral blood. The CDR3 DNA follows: TGTGCCATCAGTGATACGGAGAGTGGGGCCAACGTCCTGACTTTC. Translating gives CAISDTESGANVLTF.